This T cell receptor (beta chain) appears in the sequencing data of a study of blood T cell repertoires in COVID-19. Profiling relied on immunoSEQ multiplex PCR, and the TCRdb table lists in-frame clones only, not all of them. The sample contains about 300,000 clones, about four fifths of which appear only once. Sequencing used peripheral blood. The source is a human donor with COVID-19, enrolled during active disease. The donor label of this sample is uncertain.

CDR3 in DNA: TGTGCCACCCATCTGGGAGGGTATGGCTACACCTTC. As protein: CATHLGGYGYTF. The rearrangement links TRBV28 to TRBJ1-2; no reliable D call. CDR1 and CDR2 from the germline V gene are MDHEN and SYDVKM. The CDR3 runs to 12 residues. Trimming pared 10 bases from V and 5 bases from J, leaving 14 bases between.